The T cell receptor beta chain described here comes from a study of blood T cell repertoires in COVID-19. Within 2 weeks before study entry, exposed participants met a COVID-19 case. Clones were read by immunoSEQ multiplex PCR, and TCRdb kept only the in-frame ones, dropping some. This sample has about 220,000 clones, with 83% found just once. This clone occurred once. The receptor was isolated from a woman between 45 and 60 years old who had been exposed to COVID-19. The sequenced sample was PBMCs or T cells enriched from blood (not recorded which).

The CDR3 DNA is TGCGCCAGCAGCCGGGACAGGTCTGGAAACACCATATATTTT. It codes for CASSRDRSGNTIYF. This chain links TRBV5-1 with TRBJ1-3; 8 bases match TRBD1. V was clipped by 4 bases and J by 1 base; unmatched bases: 1. CDR3 length: 14 residues. Germline values: CDR1 SGHRS, CDR2 YFSETQ.